The source of this T cell receptor (beta chain) is a study of blood T cell repertoires in COVID-19 (dated by TCRdb to about 2020). For the wider study: Samples covering the acute and convalescent phases of COVID-19 were provided by collaborators in the United States, Italy and Spain. A de-identified subject ID, COVID-19 status, age in years and sex were almost always included in the sample metadata. The repertoires were made available in a free public database intended to serve as a resource for research on the immune response to SARS-CoV-2. Samples were obtained from the ongoing ImmuneRACE study (first 160 participants) and from about 1,300 subjects provided by 6 global collaborators. HLA class I and class II types, where available, came from metadata supplied by the sample provider rather than from assay-based typing. The dataset comprised deeply sampled blood TCRbeta repertoires from subjects exposed to, actively infected with, or recovered from COVID-19. The prospective study material was composed of cDNA or gDNA derived from T cells, B-cell-depleted T cells, or PBMCs. Results and caveats for the whole study, not just this receptor: The quantity of clinical and demographic metadata differed by source and by participant and was supplied without curation.

At one collaborating source in Seattle, patients were enrolled during active infection and were followed longitudinally through the course of disease. The collaborating institutions used their own protocols to collect whole blood in K2EDTA tubes. Collaborator samples were shipped for TCRbeta analysis as frozen whole blood, isolated PBMCs, or DNA extracted from either sample type. The CDR3 has 14 amino acids, counting the end cysteine and phenylalanine. The read is trimmed to its CDR3 DNA, 42 bases read in frame from base 1. Via the germline V gene, CDR1 is MRHNA and CDR2 SNTAGT. At the junction V is shortened by 6 bases and J by 6 bases, with 15 bases in between. The immunoSEQ Assay, a bias-controlled multiplex PCR, was used to amplify TCRbeta CDR3 regions from genomic DNA. Per the original workflow: Nucleated cell counts per sample were estimated from amplification of reference gene primers within the assay. Sequence reads were collapsed and filtered to measure the absolute abundance of every unique TCRbeta CDR3 rearrangement. Productive Simpson clonality was computed per sample as the square root of Simpson's diversity index over productive rearrangements. TCRdb stores this immuneACCESS table with in-frame sequences only. Part of the clones is absent; in the studies checked, under half of the shortfall reflects unresolved V genes, and no reason is known for the rest. V and J calls and clone size follow that table, whereas D and trimming were derived from the DNA. Present in this sample are more than 350,000 clones, about 90% of which were seen just once. Under 4% of the sample goes to the ten largest clones.

This clone was seen just once. Its antigen target is currently unknown. There are no base qualities to consult, and no much larger clone falls within one base. What was sequenced was peripheral blood. The rearranged chain carries TRBV6-4 and TRBJ2-1, and TRBD1 may be the D gene, going by 6 matching bases. The source of this sequence is a woman aged 25-40 years with COVID-19, enrolled during active disease. The CDR3 region has the sequence CASREQGPSNEQFF. The DNA reads as follows: TGTGCCAGCAGGGAACAGGGCCCCAGCAATGAGCAGTTCTTC.